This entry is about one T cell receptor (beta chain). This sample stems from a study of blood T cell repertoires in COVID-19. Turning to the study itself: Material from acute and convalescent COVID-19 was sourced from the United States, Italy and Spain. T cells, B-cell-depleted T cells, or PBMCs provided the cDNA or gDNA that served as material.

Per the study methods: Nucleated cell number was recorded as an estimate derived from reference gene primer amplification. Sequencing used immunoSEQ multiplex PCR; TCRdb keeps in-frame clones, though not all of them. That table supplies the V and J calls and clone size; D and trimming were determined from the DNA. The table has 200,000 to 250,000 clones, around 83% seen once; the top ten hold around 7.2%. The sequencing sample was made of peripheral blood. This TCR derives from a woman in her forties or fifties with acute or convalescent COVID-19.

This chain's CDR3 is CASSRQGDQPQHF. CDR3 nucleotides: TGTGCCAGCAGCCGACAGGGGGATCAGCCCCAGCATTTT. The chain couples TRBV5-6 to TRBJ1-5; 9 bases map to TRBD1. The germline CDR1 and CDR2 sequences are SGHDT and YYEEEE. With 4 bases clipped from V and 5 bases from J, the junction kept 1 base outside the gene matches. This CDR3 has 13 amino acids.